This passage covers 12 T cell receptor beta chains from one sample sequenced in a study of T cells in Graves' hyperthyroidism and ophthalmopathy. RNA transcripts served as the template for amplifying TCR beta CDR3 regions. An initial round of RT-PCR targeting the TCR CDR3 relied on the HTBI primer set. TCRdb analysed the multiplex PCR reads with MiXCR anew, one entry per CDR3 protein. The sample yields about 620,000 distinct CDR3 sequences, around 16% seen once. Sequencing input: blood. These receptors were obtained from a young woman with Graves' hyperthyroidism.

This rearrangement joins TRBV19 to TRBJ2-1; TRBD2 matches at 10 bases. Germline CDR1 and CDR2: LNHDA and SQIVND (reference sequence). The CDR3 length is 17 residues. V lost 6 bases, J lost 8 bases, and 16 bases stayed unmatched. The CDR3: CASRPRRSLAGVDEQFF. The CDR3 coding sequence is TGTGCCAGTAGACCCAGAAGGAGCCTAGCGGGAGTCGATGAGCAGTTCTTC.

The gene calls are TRBV29-1 and TRBJ2-1; 9 nucleotides line up with TRBD2. In germline, CDR1 is SQVTM, CDR2 ANQGSEA. The length of the CDR3 is 14 residues. The V and J ends lost 1 base and 8 bases, in that order; junction bases with no gene match: 6. The CDR3 spells CSVEVAGVGDEQFF. The CDR3 nucleotides are TGCAGCGTTGAAGTAGCGGGAGTGGGCGATGAGCAGTTCTTC.

This clonotype was counted many times. V and J are TRBV7-2 and TRBJ2-7; D ambiguous. The CDR3 totals 13 residues. CDR1 SGHTA and CDR2 FQGNSA come from the germline V gene. V was trimmed by 3 bases and J by 3 bases, leaving 9 bases between them. CDR3: CASSFSDNYEQYF. The CDR3 nucleotides read TGTGCCAGCAGCTTTTCTGACAACTACGAGCAGTACTTC.

This clonotype was counted only a few times. The CDR3 DNA follows: TGTGCCAGCACCAACAACAGGTTACCTTACGAGCAGTACTTC. This gives the protein CASTNNRLPYEQYF. The chain employs TRBV6-2 or TRBV6-3 and TRBJ2-7; TRBD1 is a possible D gene (5 bases). The V end lost 7 bases, the J end lost 4 bases, and 17 bases lay between the germline ends. CDR3 length: 14 amino acids. Germline CDR1 and CDR2: MNHEY and SVGEGT.

In its sample, this clonotype was seen many times. CDR3 sequence reads: CASSLAGTGVSRQYF. The CDR3 nucleotides read TGTGCCAGCAGCTTAGCCGGGACGGGGGTTTCTCGGCAGTACTTC. The rearrangement uses TRBV7-8 and TRBJ2-7; a possible D gene is TRBD2 (6 bases). Trimming pared 0 bases from V and 9 bases from J, leaving 18 bases between. Germline CDR1 and CDR2: SGHVS and FQNEAQ. This CDR3 spans 15 amino acids.

This clonotype was seen many times. The rearrangement uses TRBV12-3 or TRBV12-4 and TRBJ1-1, with D perhaps matching TRBD1 (5 bases). CDR3 length: 13 residues. Trimming left V 3 bases short and J 8 bases short, with 13 bases between. CDR3 sequence reads: CASSFSRVTEAFF. CDR3 DNA: TGTGCCAGCAGTTTCTCCAGGGTGACCGAAGCTTTCTTT.

There are many counts of this clonotype. V is TRBV12-3 or TRBV12-4 and J is TRBJ2-1, with TRBD2 as a possible D gene (9 bases). This CDR3 is 17 amino acids long. Trimming shortened V by 5 bases and J by 5 bases, and 22 bases separated the two germline ends. Here the CDR3 reads CASSLIRLADRDNEQFF. CDR3 bases: TGTGCCAGCAGTCTAATTCGACTAGCGGACAGGGACAATGAGCAGTTCTTC.

This clonotype was detected only once. The V gene is TRBV13, the J gene TRBJ2-1; 13 bases line up with TRBD2. Trimming at V came to 1 base and at J to 4 bases, leaving 7 bases not matched to a gene. The CDR3 runs to 18 residues. Per the germline V gene, CDR1 is PRHDT and CDR2 is FYEKMQ (reference sequence). CDR3 in amino acids: CASSLALAGGPGYNEQFF. The CDR3 bases are TGTGCCAGCAGCTTAGCACTAGCGGGAGGGCCGGGATACAATGAGCAGTTCTTC. The variable domain in full, completed from reference TRBV13 and TRBJ2-1, reads AAGVIQSPRHLIKEKRETATLKCYPIPRHDTVYWYQQGPGQDPQFLISFYEKMQSDKGSIPDRFSAQQFSDYHSELNMSSLELGDSALYFCASSLALAGGPGYNEQFFGPGTRLTVL.

This clonotype was seen ten or more times. The V call is TRBV30, the J call TRBJ2-6; possible D gene TRBD2, 5 bases. The CDR3 totals 13 residues. Trimming pared 5 bases from V and 0 bases from J, leaving 5 bases between. The germline gives CDR1 GTSNPN, CDR2 SVGIG (reference sequence). CDR3 nucleotides: TGTGCCTGGGGACTCTCTGGGGCCAACGTCCTGACTTTC. This encodes CAWGLSGANVLTF.

Turning to this clonotype: This may be a read error, as it is one base from a much larger clone. The chain carries TRBV6-5 and TRBJ1-2; no clear D gene. The CDR3 is 16 residues long. The germline V gene encodes CDR1 MNHEY and CDR2 SVGAGI. Here the CDR3 DNA reads TGTCCCAGCAGTTACTCAAGCGGGCCCTCGGAGGGTGGCTACACCTTC. It encodes CPSSYSSGPSEGGYTF.

This clonotype was seen only a few times. A much larger clone sits a single nucleotide away, making a read error possible. The chain carries TRBV27 and TRBJ1-6, with 7 bases lining up with TRBD1. This CDR3 contains 16 residues. J gave up 12 bases and V 4 bases, and 15 bases lay outside the gene matches. Per germline, CDR1 MNHEY and CDR2 SMNVEV (reference sequence). CDR3 coding DNA: TGTGCCAGCAGTTCGCTCTACAGGGGTGTCACCCTACCCCTCCACTTT. This codes for CASSSLYRGVTLPLHF.

The chain links TRBV6-1 to TRBJ2-3, with 8 bases that match TRBD2. The germline CDR1 and CDR2 sequences are MNHNS and SASEGT. After removal of 7 bases from V and 2 bases from J, the junction contained 5 bases not matched to a gene. The CDR3 is 14 amino acids. CDR3 nucleotide sequence: TGTGCCAGCACTCCACTAGCGGTCACAGATACGCAGTATTTT. Amino acid sequence: CASTPLAVTDTQYF.